This T cell receptor (beta chain) was obtained from a study of blood T cell repertoires in COVID-19. The overall study: The origin of the acute and convalescent COVID-19 samples was the United States, Italy and Spain. Sources were T cells, B-cell-depleted T cells, or PBMCs; the material itself was cDNA or gDNA.

Trimming at V came to 5 bases and at J to 0 bases, leaving 2 bases not matched to a gene. CDR1 is LGHDT and CDR2 is YNNKEL in the germline V gene (reference sequence). The CDR3 is 15 residues long. As originally analysed: Amplification of reference gene primers provided the estimated nucleated cell counts. Profiled with immunoSEQ multiplex PCR; TCRdb holds only in-frame clones, not every one. The V and J calls and clone size were taken over from that table, and D and trimming were inferred from the DNA. The repertoire holds more than 200,000 clones, with 85% to 90% as singletons. The Seattle patients, enrolled during active infection, were followed longitudinally.

Sequencing was carried out using peripheral blood. This clonotype was sampled from a woman aged 45-65 years with COVID-19, enrolled during active disease. The rearrangement links TRBV3-1 (or the pseudogene TRBV3-2) to TRBJ2-3; 10 positions match TRBD2. CDR3 in amino acids: CASSRAGGSTDTQYF. CDR3 nucleotide sequence: TGTGCCAGCAGCAGAGCGGGGGGGAGCACAGATACGCAGTATTTT.